The source of this TCR beta chain is a study of cytomegalovirus exposure and HLA in healthy donors. Whole-study findings and limits: Based on reports, TCR beta sequences accurately predicted HLA-A and HLA-B alleles for most subjects.

PCR employed 60 Vbeta and 13 Jbeta primers. As handled by the study authors: Later, roughly 77 million unique TCR beta chains were counted in an analysis, and 10 million to 12 million of them were shared. The data were produced by immunoSEQ multiplex PCR, yet TCRdb's version contains in-frame clones alone and is incomplete. That table is the source of V, J and clone size, and D and trimming were worked out from the DNA. The profile covers around 150,000 clones, with 75% to 85% appearing a single time and 9.5% to 12% taken by the ten largest. Germline CDR1 reads LNHDA; CDR2 reads SQIVND (reference sequence). The CDR3 loop spans 14 amino acids. Between the trimmed V and J ends, which lost 3 bases and 0 bases, there was a span of 8 bases. This clone was seen a few times. Its antigen is undetermined. The sample carries other DNA sequences with the same CDR3.

The chain has TRBV19 and TRBJ1-1; D might be TRBD1 (6 bases). This TCR derives from a middle-aged man in good health and CMV-seropositive. Sequencing used PBMCs. CDR3 residues: CASSITGLNTEAFF. In DNA, the CDR3 is TGTGCCAGTAGTATCACAGGGCTGAACACTGAAGCTTTCTTT.